A single sample gave rise to the 25 T cell receptor beta chains below, sequenced in a study of a mutant IDH1 vaccine in newly diagnosed glioma. Their antigen targets remain unknown. Clones were sequenced by immunoSEQ multiplex PCR, and TCRdb holds only the in-frame ones, with some missing. The table records roughly 42,000 clones, 75% to 90% of them present only once. This sample's time point: week 5, during vaccination. Each dose delivered 300 ug of mutant IDH1 20-mer peptide subcutaneously with imiquimod. The sequences come from PBMCs, collected from a glioma patient whose treatment included an IDH1 peptide vaccine. The receptor source for this set is a man aged 40-49 years with glioma.

This clone was counted a few times. The chain carries TRBV6-5 and TRBJ2-2; possible D gene TRBD1, 6 bases. V was pared by 6 bases and J by 2 bases, with 13 bases between. Germline V gene data show CDR1 as MNHEY and CDR2 as SVGAGI. The CDR3 runs to 15 residues. CDR3 sequence: CASRLGAVNTGELFF. The CDR3 DNA sequence: TGTGCCAGCAGACTGGGGGCAGTCAACACCGGGGAGCTGTTTTTT.

V gene TRBV7-9 combines with J gene TRBJ2-7; 7 positions agree with TRBD2. The CDR3 contains 15 residues. Losses at the gene ends were 0 bases for V and 7 bases for J; bases not matched to a gene: 9. Germline V gene sequence: CDR1 SEHNR, CDR2 FQNEAQ (reference sequence). The CDR3 bases are TGTGCCAGCAGCTTAGCTTTGCGGGGGATCGTTGAGCAGTACTTC. It specifies CASSLALRGIVEQYF.

V is TRBV29-1 and J is TRBJ2-5; TRBD2 aligns across 7 bases. After removal of 7 bases from V and 6 bases from J, the junction contained 11 bases not matched to a gene. Germline values: CDR1 SQVTM, CDR2 ANQGSEA. The length of the CDR3 is 13 residues. The CDR3 loop reads CSGRLASGKTQYF. The CDR3, as DNA: TGCAGCGGCCGACTAGCATCTGGGAAGACCCAGTACTTC.

This sequence joins TRBV9 and TRBJ2-1; 13 nucleotides match TRBD2. The CDR3 loop spans 16 amino acids. Germline V gene sequence: CDR1 SGDLS, CDR2 YYNGEE. V lost 0 bases to trimming and J lost 12 bases; unmatched junction nucleotides: 9. CDR3 residues: CASSVGGTSGVALQFF. The CDR3 region has the DNA TGTGCCAGCAGCGTAGGCGGGACTAGCGGGGTTGCGCTGCAGTTCTTC.

The J gene is TRBJ1-2, the V gene TRBV20-1; no clear D gene. V was shortened by 0 bases and J by 6 bases, with 5 bases between the two germline ends. Per germline, CDR1 DFQATT and CDR2 SNEGSKA (reference sequence). The CDR3 sequence is 11 residues long. The chain's CDR3 is CSARDQNGYTF. As DNA, the CDR3 is TGCAGTGCTAGAGATCAGAATGGCTACACCTTC.

CDR3 amino acids: CASNPGQGRWANIQYF. The DNA of the CDR3 is TGCGCCAGCAACCCGGGACAGGGGCGGTGGGCAAACATTCAGTACTTC. The V gene is TRBV5-1, the J gene TRBJ2-4; 10 nucleotides agree with TRBD1. The CDR3 sequence is 16 residues long. CDR1 is SGHRS, CDR2 YFSETQ, per germline. The trim removed 6 bases at V and 6 bases at J, leaving 12 bases unmatched.

This clone has more than one count but fewer than ten. The rearrangement uses TRBV5-1 and TRBJ2-4, with 9 bases aligning to TRBD1. This CDR3 contains 17 residues. CDR1 SGHRS and CDR2 YFSETQ come from the germline V gene. The trim removed 0 bases at V and 9 bases at J, leaving 13 bases unmatched. The CDR3 region is CASSLANLRTGESIQYF. Here the CDR3 DNA reads TGCGCCAGCAGCTTGGCCAATTTAAGGACAGGGGAGAGCATTCAGTACTTC.

The chain has TRBV9 and TRBJ2-3; no definite D call. The V end was cut by 0 bases, the J end by 6 bases, with 2 bases between. The CDR3 is 11 amino acids. Germline V gene sequence: CDR1 SGDLS, CDR2 YYNGEE. CDR3 loop: CASSVGDTQYF. CDR3 in DNA: TGTGCCAGCAGCGTAGGCGATACGCAGTATTTT.

The V call is TRBV7-3, the J call TRBJ2-1; 8 nucleotides line up with TRBD2. CDR3 size: 15 residues. The V segment lost 6 bases and the J segment 6 bases; nucleotides outside the gene matches: 10. Germline CDR1 is SGHTA and CDR2 is FQGTGA. Here the CDR3 DNA reads TGTGCCAGCAGATCGCGGGGGGAGGAGGGCAATGAGCAGTTCTTC. This gives the protein CASRSRGEEGNEQFF.

This clone was observed a handful of times. The rearrangement joins TRBV6-1 to TRBJ2-7; TRBD1 might be the D (5 bases). The CDR3 spans 14 residues. Germline V gives CDR1 MNHNS, CDR2 SASEGT. Trimming took 0 bases from V and 0 from J, leaving 6 bases between them. The CDR3 here is CASSEADSSYEQYF. CDR3 DNA sequence: TGTGCCAGCAGTGAAGCAGACAGCTCCTACGAGCAGTACTTC.

The chain links TRBV20-1 to TRBJ2-7; TRBD2 aligns across 8 bases. Germline V gene data show CDR1 as DFQATT and CDR2 as SNEGSKA (reference sequence). After removal of 5 bases from V and 11 bases from J, the junction contained 8 bases not matched to a gene. This CDR3 is built from 11 residues. As DNA, the CDR3 is TGCAGTGCTGGCCCGGGACTAGGGGAGTACTTC. Its protein product is CSAGPGLGEYF.

V gene TRBV9 combines with J gene TRBJ1-2; D is undetermined. The CDR3 length is 13 residues. CDR1 and CDR2 (germline): SGDLS, YYNGEE. Trimming took 0 bases from V and 6 from J, leaving 9 bases between them. Here the CDR3 DNA reads TGTGCCAGCAGCGTAGTAGGATTTGATGGCTACACCTTC. It specifies CASSVVGFDGYTF.

V and J are TRBV4-2 and TRBJ1-2; no clear D. Per the germline V gene, CDR1 is LGHNA and CDR2 is YNFKEQ. Trimming stripped 2 bases from V and 8 bases from J, with 21 bases between. The CDR3 consists of 16 residues. This chain's CDR3 is CASSQRLLENAGGYTF. The CDR3 coding sequence is TGTGCCAGCAGCCAACGATTACTCGAAAATGCGGGGGGCTACACCTTC.

V usage is TRBV6-5 and J usage is TRBJ2-7; TRBD2 aligns across 13 bases. Trimming removed 2 bases from V and 5 bases from J; junction bases left unmatched: 3. Germline V gene lookup returns CDR1 MNHEY and CDR2 SVGAGI. This CDR3 is 15 amino acids long. Here the CDR3 DNA reads TGTGCCAGCAGTTACCAGGGACTAGCGGGACACGAGCAGTACTTC. It translates to CASSYQGLAGHEQYF.

This chain joins TRBV4-3 and TRBJ1-2; D is perhaps TRBD1 (5 bases). Germline V lookup: CDR1 LGHNA, CDR2 YSLEER. V lost 0 bases, J lost 8 bases, and 16 bases lay in between. The CDR3 extends over 15 amino acids. This CDR3 is CASSQDLGRVGGYTF. DNA for the CDR3: TGCGCCAGCAGCCAAGATCTAGGCAGGGTGGGCGGCTACACCTTC.

The rearrangement links TRBV19 to TRBJ2-7; TRBD2 matches at 7 bases. V lost 1 base, J lost 5 bases, and 5 bases stayed unmatched. The germline V gene has CDR1 LNHDA and CDR2 SQIVND (reference sequence). The CDR3 sequence is 14 residues long. CDR3 coding DNA: TGTGCCAGTAGTATAGTAGCGGGTACTAACGAGCAGTACTTC. As protein: CASSIVAGTNEQYF.

CDR3 amino acids: CASSPGNSNQPQHF. The CDR3 coding sequence is TGCGCCAGCAGCCCAGGGAATAGCAATCAGCCCCAGCATTTT. The chain links TRBV4-3 to TRBJ1-5, with D possibly being TRBD1 (5 bases). Trimming left V 4 bases short and J 0 bases short, with 7 bases between. This CDR3 has 14 residues. The germline gives CDR1 LGHNA, CDR2 YSLEER.

The genes are TRBV7-9 and TRBJ2-5; D is tentatively TRBD1 or TRBD2 (5 bases each). The CDR3 covers 15 residues. V lost 0 bases, J lost 5 bases, and 13 bases lay in between. Germline-derived CDR1 and CDR2 are SEHNR and FQNEAQ (reference sequence). CDR3 coding DNA: TGTGCCAGCAGCTTAGCGCTTCTGGGGGTTGAGACCCAGTACTTC. Translating gives CASSLALLGVETQYF.

The rearrangement links TRBV7-3 to TRBJ2-2; no definite D call. CDR1 and CDR2 (germline): SGHTA, FQGTGA. V gave up 3 bases and J gave up 4 bases, with 9 bases separating them. This CDR3 comprises 14 residues. The CDR3, as DNA: TGTGCCAGCAGCTTGGGTGCTACCACCGGGGAGCTGTTTTTT. Amino acid sequence: CASSLGATTGELFF.

J is TRBJ2-7 and V is TRBV11-2, with D perhaps TRBD2 (6 bases). Germline loops: CDR1 SGHAT, CDR2 FQNNGV. V lost 5 bases and J lost 4, with 15 bases in between. The CDR3 extends over 14 amino acids. The CDR3 DNA reads as TGTGCCAGCAGCCGCCCCGGTGCGGGGTACGAGCAGTACTTC. It specifies CASSRPGAGYEQYF.

The gene calls are TRBV14 and TRBJ1-4, with D possibly being TRBD1 (5 bases). CDR3 length: 16 amino acids. V was clipped by 3 bases and J by 5 bases, with 16 bases between them. Germline CDR1 and CDR2: SGHDN and FVKESK. The CDR3 here is CASSHTRQYQNEKLFF. CDR3 in DNA: TGTGCCAGCAGCCACACAAGACAGTACCAAAATGAAAAACTGTTTTTT.

The rearrangement links TRBV2 to TRBJ2-1; D ambiguous. The CDR3 is 13 residues long. Germline V CDR1 and CDR2: SNHLY, FYNNEI. Trimming removed 5 bases at V and 0 bases at J, with 5 bases between. CDR3 region: CASSLNSYNEQFF. Written as DNA, the CDR3 is TGTGCCAGCAGTTTAAACTCCTACAATGAGCAGTTCTTC.

The V gene is TRBV5-4, the J gene TRBJ2-3; 7 bases are a match to TRBD1. V lost 4 bases to trimming and J lost 4 bases; unmatched junction nucleotides: 3. CDR1 and CDR2 from the germline V gene are SGHNT and YYREEE (reference sequence). The CDR3 length is 13 residues. Here the CDR3 DNA reads TGTGCCAGCAGCGAAGGACAGGCAGATACGCAGTATTTT. Translating it yields CASSEGQADTQYF.

The chain carries TRBV7-2 and TRBJ2-5, with TRBD2 as a possible D gene (6 bases). CDR3 length: 11 amino acids. Trimming removed 6 bases at V and 9 bases at J, with 11 bases between. The germline CDR1 and CDR2 sequences are SGHTA and FQGNSA. The CDR3 region has the DNA TGTGCCAGCAGGCGGGGTGCGGCCCAGTACTTC. Translation: CASRRGAAQYF.

V gene TRBV11-2 combines with J gene TRBJ2-6; 10 bases agree with TRBD1. This CDR3 is built from 19 residues. CDR1 and CDR2 (germline): SGHAT, FQNNGV. With V trimmed by 4 bases and J by 0 bases, 9 bases remained unmatched. The CDR3 sequence is CASSSIRGQGSSGANVLTF. The CDR3, as DNA: TGTGCCAGCAGCTCCATTAGGGGACAGGGGAGCTCTGGGGCCAACGTCCTGACTTTC. Full variable domain (missing parts from reference TRBV11-2 and TRBJ2-6): EAGVAQSPRYKIIEKRQSVAFWCNPISGHATLYWYQQILGQGPKLLIQFQNNGVVDDSQLPKDRFSAERLKGVDSTLKIQPAKLEDSAVYLCASSSIRGQGSSGANVLTFGAGSRLTVL.